This TCR beta chain was captured in a study of blood T cell repertoires in COVID-19. On the study more broadly: T cells, B-cell-depleted T cells, or PBMCs provided the cDNA or gDNA that served as material.

Which cohort a participant joined came from the clinical history participants gave. The authors' processing: How many nucleated cells were present was estimated from reference gene primer amplification. The repertoire was sequenced with immunoSEQ multiplex PCR; TCRdb's copy has only in-frame clones and lacks some. Clonal size and the V and J genes are those of that table, whereas D and trimming came from the DNA. Of roughly 250,000 clones listed, over 80% are singletons. The CDR3 extends over 16 amino acids. Deletions cut 0 bases from V and 3 bases from J, with 14 bases between. Per germline, CDR1 LGHNA and CDR2 YNFKEQ.

Specimen: PBMCs or T cells enriched from blood (not recorded which). This chain connects TRBV4-2 to TRBJ1-2; tentative D call: TRBD1 (6 bases). This receptor was identified in a human donor in a cohort exposed to, infected with or recovered from COVID-19 (not recorded which). The donor label of this sample is uncertain. CDR3 residues: CASSQDLEGDYYGYTF. CDR3 in DNA: TGTGCCAGCAGCCAAGATCTCGAGGGGGATTACTATGGCTACACCTTC.